This T cell receptor (beta chain) came from a study of blood T cell repertoires in COVID-19. Overall study context: Sources were T cells, B-cell-depleted T cells, or PBMCs; the material itself was cDNA or gDNA.

Clones were sequenced by immunoSEQ multiplex PCR, and TCRdb holds only the in-frame ones, with some missing. The table has approximately 190,000 clones, around 86% seen once. Germline CDR1 is MGHRA and CDR2 is YSYEKL. Trimming took off 2 bases at V and 7 bases at J, with 18 bases between the two ends. This CDR3 region has 17 residues. The chain recombines TRBV4-1 with TRBJ1-6, with D perhaps TRBD1 (6 bases). Sequencing was done on a sample of peripheral blood. This receptor was taken from a middle-aged woman with acute or convalescent COVID-19. CDR3 sequence: CASSQPIRGRLNSPLHF. The CDR3 bases are TGCGCCAGCAGCCAACCGATCAGGGGCCGATTAAATTCACCCCTCCACTTT.